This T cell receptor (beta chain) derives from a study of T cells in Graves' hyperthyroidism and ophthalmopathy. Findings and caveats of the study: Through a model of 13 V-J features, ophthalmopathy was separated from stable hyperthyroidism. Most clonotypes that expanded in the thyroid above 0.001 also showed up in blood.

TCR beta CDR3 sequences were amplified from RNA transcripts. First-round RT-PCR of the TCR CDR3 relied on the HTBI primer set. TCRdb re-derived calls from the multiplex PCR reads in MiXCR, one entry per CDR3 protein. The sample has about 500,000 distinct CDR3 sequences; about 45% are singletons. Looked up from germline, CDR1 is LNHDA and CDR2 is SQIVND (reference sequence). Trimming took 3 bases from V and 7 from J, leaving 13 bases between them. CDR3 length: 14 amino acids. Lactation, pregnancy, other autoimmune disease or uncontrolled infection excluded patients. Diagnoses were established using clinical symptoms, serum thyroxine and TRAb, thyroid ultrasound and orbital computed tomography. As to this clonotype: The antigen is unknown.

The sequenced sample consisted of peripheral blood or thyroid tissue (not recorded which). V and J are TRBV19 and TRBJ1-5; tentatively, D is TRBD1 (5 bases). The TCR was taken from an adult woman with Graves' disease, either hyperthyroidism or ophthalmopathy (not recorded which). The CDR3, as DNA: TGTGCCAGTAGTATCACAGGAGGAGGACAGCCCCAGCATTTT. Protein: CASSITGGGQPQHF.